These 19 T cell receptor beta chains originate from one sample sequenced in a study of T-cell memory formation after mild COVID-19. TCRdb reprocessed the 5' RACE reads with MiXCR, giving one entry per CDR3 protein. This sample yields 300,000 to 400,000 distinct CDR3 sequences, of which around 21% are seen a single time; approximately 13% belongs to the top ten. Sequencing was carried out using PBMCs or a T cell subset sorted from them (not recorded which). The source of these receptors is an adult woman who had mild COVID-19 (a few samples of this study predate the infection). Cell type and time point are not known.

This clonotype was counted only a few times. The chain has TRBV27 and TRBJ1-1, with 8 bases that match TRBD1. The ends lost 5 bases at V and 10 bases at J; junction bases unmatched: 12. CDR3 length: 14 amino acids. Germline lookup yields CDR1 MNHEY and CDR2 SMNVEV (reference sequence). The CDR3 nucleotides are TGTGCCAGCAGTAAGGGGGACAGGACTAGAGGAGCTTTCTTT. It encodes CASSKGDRTRGAFF.

This clonotype was picked up a small number of times. The chain joins TRBV7-9 to TRBJ2-1; 8 positions match TRBD2. This CDR3 comprises 14 residues. In germline, CDR1 is SEHNR, CDR2 FQNEAQ (reference sequence). V was clipped by 4 bases and J by 9 bases; unmatched bases: 8. CDR3 protein: CASSSPGGAGEQFF. The CDR3 DNA sequence: TGTGCCAGCAGCTCTCCGGGGGGGGCTGGTGAGCAGTTCTTC.

The chain uses TRBV12-3 or TRBV12-4 and TRBJ2-3; 12 nucleotides align to TRBD2. The CDR3 totals 14 residues. Germline trimming cut 6 bases from V and 6 bases from J; bases unmatched to any gene: 4. The CDR3 reads CASSASGGADTQYF. CDR3 DNA: TGTGCCAGCAGCGCTAGCGGGGGGGCGGATACGCAGTATTTT.

The CDR3 nucleotides read TGCGCCAGCAGCTTGGTCCCAGCCGAGCCCTACGAGCAGTACTTC. The encoded protein is CASSLVPAEPYEQYF. The chain couples TRBV5-1 to TRBJ2-7; D remains ambiguous. Germline V gene data show CDR1 as SGHRS and CDR2 as YFSETQ. Trimming removed 0 bases at V and 2 bases at J, with 12 bases between. The CDR3 is 15 amino acids.

This clonotype was found a few times. The J gene is TRBJ1-4, the V gene TRBV18; possible D gene TRBD1, 5 bases. V lost 3 bases and J lost 5, with 10 bases in between. CDR3 length: 14 amino acids. Germline V gene lookup returns CDR1 KGHSH and CDR2 LQKENI. The CDR3 bases are TGTGCCAGCTCACCCAGGGCTAGAAATGAAAAACTGTTTTTT. Its protein is CASSPRARNEKLFF.

In this sample, this clonotype turned up many times. The V call is TRBV7-9, the J call TRBJ1-2; D is uncertain. Trimming stripped 7 bases from V and 0 bases from J, with 9 bases between. The CDR3 runs 13 residues. From germline, CDR1 is SEHNR and CDR2 FQNEAQ (reference sequence). The CDR3 nucleotides are TGTGCCAGCAACTTTGACCCTAACTATGGCTACACCTTC. This sequence encodes CASNFDPNYGYTF.

CDR3 in DNA: TGTGCCAGCAGTTCGGCTGGAAATCAGCCCCAGCATTTT. This translates into CASSSAGNQPQHF. The chain joins TRBV12-3 or TRBV12-4 to TRBJ1-5, with D unresolved. The CDR3 spans 13 residues. Trimming cost V 4 bases and J 4 bases, with 8 bases left between them.

This clonotype was seen a few times. This chain links TRBV24-1 with TRBJ2-2; the D is unclear. The germline V gene has CDR1 KGHDR and CDR2 SFDVKD. V gave up 10 bases and J gave up 3 bases, with 26 bases separating them. This CDR3 has 18 residues. This CDR3 is CATSGPSPETPDTGELFF. CDR3 bases: TGTGCCACTTCGGGTCCTTCACCAGAGACGCCGGACACCGGGGAGCTGTTTTTT.

The sample holds a few counts of this clonotype. This rearrangement joins TRBV2 to TRBJ2-5, with D unclear. The CDR3 totals 13 residues. Per germline, CDR1 SNHLY and CDR2 FYNNEI. Trimming pared 4 bases from V and 7 bases from J, leaving 13 bases between. This CDR3 reads CASSGGLAGTQYF. The CDR3 DNA reads TGTGCCAGCAGTGGGGGTCTTGCAGGGACCCAGTACTTC.

The table lists this clonotype with a few counts. The chain recombines TRBV5-6 with TRBJ1-1, with TRBD1 matching 7 bases. The CDR3 loop spans 15 amino acids. Germline trimming cut 0 bases from V and 1 base from J; bases unmatched to any gene: 3. CDR1 is SGHDT and CDR2 is YYEEEE in the germline V gene. In nucleotides, the CDR3 is TGTGCCAGCAGCTTGGAGGGACAGAGGAACACTGAAGCTTTCTTT. Translating it yields CASSLEGQRNTEAFF. Drawing the rest from reference TRBV5-6 and TRBJ1-1, the complete variable domain is DAGVTQSPTHLIKTRGQQVTLRCSPKSGHDTVSWYQQALGQGPQFIFQYYEEEERQRGNFPDRFSGHQFPNYSSELNVNALLLGDSALYLCASSLEGQRNTEAFFGQGTRLTVV.

The chain joins TRBV4-3 to TRBJ1-1, with 7 bases that match TRBD1. The CDR3 covers 14 residues. Germline V gene data show CDR1 as LGHNA and CDR2 as YSLEER. With 1 base clipped from V and 5 bases from J, the junction kept 4 bases outside the gene matches. CDR3 protein: CASSQAQGWTEAFF. CDR3 bases: TGCGCCAGCAGCCAAGCACAGGGGTGGACTGAAGCTTTCTTT.

The chain employs TRBV2 and TRBJ2-7, with 7 bases aligning to TRBD1. J was trimmed by 5 bases and V by 6 bases; bases with no gene match: 4. This CDR3 is 12 amino acids long. The V gene's germline CDR1 is SNHLY and CDR2 FYNNEI. CDR3 DNA sequence: TGTGCCAGCAGCGTCAGGGGGAACGAGCAGTACTTC. Protein sequence: CASSVRGNEQYF.

The chain recombines TRBV12-3 or TRBV12-4 with TRBJ2-7, with a possible D match to TRBD2 (5 bases). V was cut by 6 bases and J by 10 bases, with 19 bases left in between. CDR3 length: 13 residues. The CDR3, as DNA: TGTGCCAGCAGCCCGATTCAAGAGGGTGGACAGTACTTC. As protein: CASSPIQEGGQYF.

This clonotype came up many times. The chain combines TRBV7-9 with TRBJ2-1; D tentatively fits TRBD1 or TRBD2 (5 bases each). The CDR3 sequence is 13 residues long. Looked up from germline, CDR1 is SEHNR and CDR2 is FQNEAQ (reference sequence). V lost 2 bases to trimming and J lost 7 bases, with 9 bases between them. This chain's CDR3 is CASSLQGPNEQFF. The CDR3 DNA reads as TGTGCCAGCAGCTTACAGGGACCGAATGAGCAGTTCTTC.

J is TRBJ1-5 and V is TRBV13; 8 positions match TRBD1. The J segment lost 5 bases and the V segment lost 3 bases, leaving 3 bases of the junction unmatched. Germline-derived CDR1 and CDR2 are PRHDT and FYEKMQ (reference sequence). CDR3 length equals 14 residues. CDR3 in DNA: TGTGCCAGCAGCTTCGGACAGGGTGATCAGCCCCAGCATTTT. As protein: CASSFGQGDQPQHF. The full variable domain, completed using reference TRBV13 and TRBJ1-5, is AAGVIQSPRHLIKEKRETATLKCYPIPRHDTVYWYQQGPGQDPQFLISFYEKMQSDKGSIPDRFSAQQFSDYHSELNMSSLELGDSALYFCASSFGQGDQPQHFGDGTRLSIL.

The V call is TRBV7-8, the J call TRBJ2-3, with D perhaps matching TRBD2 (6 bases). This CDR3 has 14 residues. Germline loops: CDR1 SGHVS, CDR2 FQNEAQ. V was cut by 5 bases and J by 5 bases, with 14 bases left in between. This chain's CDR3 is CASSPRRERDTQYF. CDR3 coding DNA: TGTGCCAGCAGCCCGAGGCGGGAAAGAGATACGCAGTATTTT.

This clonotype was observed at least ten times. This chain connects TRBV6-1 to TRBJ1-1; D perhaps matches TRBD1 (5 bases). Germline V CDR1 and CDR2: MNHNS, SASEGT. V was clipped by 0 bases and J by 5 bases, with 10 bases between them. The CDR3 extends over 14 amino acids. CDR3: CASSEAWGSTEAFF. Written as DNA, the CDR3 is TGTGCCAGCAGTGAAGCGTGGGGGTCGACTGAAGCTTTCTTT.

The table lists this clonotype with a few counts. This sequence joins TRBV5-1 and TRBJ2-1, with TRBD1 matching 7 bases. V lost 3 bases, J lost 6 bases, and 6 bases stayed unmatched. There are 14 residues in the CDR3. Looked up from germline, CDR1 is SGHRS and CDR2 is YFSETQ. In DNA, the CDR3 is TGCGCCAGCAGCTATGACAGGGAAGGCAATGAGCAGTTCTTC. This gives the protein CASSYDREGNEQFF.

This rearrangement joins TRBV7-8 to TRBJ1-1, with 7 bases that match TRBD1. Unmatched junction bases numbered 10, after V lost 7 bases and J lost 2 bases. In germline, CDR1 is SGHVS, CDR2 FQNEAQ. The CDR3 totals 15 residues. As DNA, the CDR3 is TGTGCCAGCACCCAACCCGGACAGGCAAACACTGAAGCTTTCTTT. Encoded protein: CASTQPGQANTEAFF.